The present T cell receptor beta chain was sequenced within a study of blood T cells in healthy people across ages. Findings and caveats of the study: Unsorted PBMC input precluded a conclusive naive versus antigen-experienced comparison.

Primers used in a second PCR of about 7 to 12 cycles were a sample-barcoded 5' primer and a J-beta primer mix. TCRdb ran MiXCR on the 5' RACE reads and lists one entry per CDR3 protein. Seen here are just over 1 million distinct CDR3 sequences, roughly 45% observed once, and the top ten hold under 20%. Looked up from germline, CDR1 is MGHRA and CDR2 is YSYEKL. Trimming removed 0 bases at V and 0 bases at J, with 11 bases between. This CDR3 contains 16 residues. Concerning this clonotype itself: The antigen remains undetermined.

The chain has TRBV4-1 and TRBJ1-2; no reliable D call. The source is an older woman in good health. Sequencing was carried out using blood. The chain's CDR3 is CASSQDLQRANYGYTF. CDR3 sequence (DNA): TGCGCCAGCAGCCAAGACCTCCAGCGAGCTAACTATGGCTACACCTTC.